Below, 8 T cell receptor beta chains from the same sample are listed, as sequenced in a study of metastatic and nonmetastatic thyroid tumors (dated by TCRdb to 2020 to 2022). Before undergoing thyroid surgery, none of the patients had been given any kind of treatment. The protocol used for the library was PCR. Sequencer: Illumina HiSeq 4000. TCRdb reprocessed the public reads (quality trimming at Q25 with fastp, clone calling with MiXCR) and kept in-frame beta chains. Present in this sample are some 10,000 clones, roughly 12% of which were seen just once. Jointly, the top ten make up roughly 12% of the sample. Sequenced: blood. All receptors come from a female donor with papillary thyroid cancer or a benign thyroid nodule (not recorded which). Some clones in this sample may be carry-over from other donors' samples.

This clone was observed at least ten times. CDR3 bases: TGTGCCAGCAGGGAGCCCGGGACAGGGATGTCGCAGCCCCAGCATTTT. Its translation: CASREPGTGMSQPQHF. This chain joins TRBV2 and TRBJ1-5; 9 bases fit TRBD1. The V and J ends lost 6 bases and 7 bases, in that order; junction bases with no gene match: 13. The CDR3 sequence is 16 residues long. Per germline, CDR1 SNHLY and CDR2 FYNNEI.

This clone was counted at least ten times. This chain links TRBV2 with TRBJ1-4, with D perhaps matching TRBD1 (6 bases). The V end lost 7 bases, the J end lost 0 bases, and 9 bases lay between the germline ends. The CDR3 runs to 14 residues. Germline CDR1 is SNHLY and CDR2 is FYNNEI. The CDR3 DNA follows: TGTGCCAGCAAGGGGGGATCAACTAATGAAAAACTGTTTTTT. Amino acid sequence: CASKGGSTNEKLFF.

This clone is termed medium-sized. For the CDR3, the DNA is TGTGCCAGCAGCCCTCGGACAGGTGAAGCTTTCTTT. It codes for CASSPRTGEAFF. This chain uses TRBV6-1 with TRBJ1-1; 7 bases line up with TRBD1. With 6 bases clipped from V and 7 bases from J, the junction kept 5 bases outside the gene matches. CDR1 and CDR2 (germline): MNHNS, SASEGT. The CDR3 loop spans 12 amino acids.

This chain joins TRBV3-1 and TRBJ2-2; 9 bases are shared with TRBD1. The V gene's germline CDR1 is LGHDT and CDR2 YNNKEL (reference sequence). The length of the CDR3 is 17 residues. The trim removed 7 bases at V and 8 bases at J, leaving 17 bases unmatched. CDR3 in amino acids: CASTPSGQGPMAGELFF. CDR3 coding DNA: TGTGCCAGCACCCCAAGCGGACAGGGGCCGATGGCGGGGGAGCTGTTTTTT.

There are many counts of this clone. A much larger clone lies one base from this, so it may be a read error. This chain connects TRBV20-1 to TRBJ1-1; D may be TRBD1 (5 bases). Trimming took off 5 bases at V and 3 bases at J, with 16 bases between the two ends. The CDR3 spans 14 residues. Germline loops: CDR1 DFQATT, CDR2 SNEGSKA (reference sequence). Here the CDR3 DNA reads TGCAGTGCTCCCCCCATGGGGCGCGACACTGAAGCTTTCTTT. This translates into CSAPPMGRDTEAFF.

This clone counts as medium-sized. V and J are TRBV5-1 and TRBJ1-3; 7 bases align to TRBD1. Germline values: CDR1 SGHRS, CDR2 YFSETQ. Losses at the gene ends were 2 bases for V and 4 bases for J; bases not matched to a gene: 12. The CDR3 has 17 amino acids. The CDR3: CASSFGWTTGRGNTIYF. The CDR3 nucleotides are TGCGCCAGCAGCTTCGGATGGACGACAGGGAGGGGAAACACCATATATTTT.

This clone showed up many times. J is TRBJ2-3 and V is TRBV15, with TRBD2 identical over 14 bases. This CDR3 is built from 18 residues. CDR1 LNHNV and CDR2 YYDKDF come from the germline V gene (reference sequence). Unmatched junction bases numbered 6, after V lost 4 bases and J lost 0 bases. The CDR3 is CATSKGLAGAPSTDTQYF. CDR3 nucleotides: TGTGCCACCAGCAAGGGACTAGCGGGAGCGCCTAGCACAGATACGCAGTATTTT.

The sample holds many counts of this clone. The chain recombines TRBV7-8 with TRBJ1-2; D might be TRBD1 (6 bases). Trimming shortened V by 5 bases and J by 4 bases, and 17 bases separated the two germline ends. From germline, CDR1 is SGHVS and CDR2 FQNEAQ. The CDR3 totals 15 residues. Here the CDR3 reads CASSLPGAGAYGYTF. The CDR3 DNA reads TGTGCCAGCAGCCTCCCGGGGGCAGGGGCCTATGGCTACACCTTC.